This T cell receptor (beta chain) was identified during a study of PD-L1 blockade in urothelial cancer. Time point reported: pretreatment peripheral blood. Urothelial carcinoma affected the patients, and it was locally advanced or metastatic. TCRdb keeps only in-frame clones here, not all; method: immunoSEQ multiplex PCR. The sample lists tens of thousands of clones, around 85% occurring once. Germline lookup yields CDR1 LNHDA and CDR2 SQIVND (reference sequence). V lost 8 bases, J lost 2 bases, and 13 bases lay in between. There are 14 residues in the CDR3. This clonotype was obtained from a man in his 60s with urothelial cancer. The input for sequencing was PBMCs, taken around atezolizumab (anti-PD-L1) treatment. The rearrangement joins TRBV19 to TRBJ1-5; no firm D call. The CDR3 DNA sequence: TGTGCCAGTCCTCCGGCGGGTCGCAATCAGCCCCAGCATTTT. Its translation is CASPPAGRNQPQHF.